Given below is one T cell receptor beta chain in context. This sample is part of a study of technical replicates of blood from a handful of donors. Sequencing used immunoSEQ multiplex PCR; TCRdb keeps in-frame clones, though not all of them. Among fewer than 70,000 clones, about 86% were seen once, and the ten largest hold 5.6%. V dropped 5 bases and J dropped 4; count of bases not matched to a gene: 5. The germline V gene encodes CDR1 SGHKS and CDR2 YYEKEE (reference sequence). The CDR3 spans 13 residues. Sequenced material: PBMCs. The source of this sequence is a human donor in good health. Some clones in this sample may be carry-over from other donors' samples. The gene calls are TRBV5-5 and TRBJ2-7, with TRBD1 identical over 8 bases. The CDR3 protein is CASRRQGIYEQYF. For the CDR3, the DNA is TGTGCCAGCAGGAGACAGGGGATATACGAGCAGTACTTC.